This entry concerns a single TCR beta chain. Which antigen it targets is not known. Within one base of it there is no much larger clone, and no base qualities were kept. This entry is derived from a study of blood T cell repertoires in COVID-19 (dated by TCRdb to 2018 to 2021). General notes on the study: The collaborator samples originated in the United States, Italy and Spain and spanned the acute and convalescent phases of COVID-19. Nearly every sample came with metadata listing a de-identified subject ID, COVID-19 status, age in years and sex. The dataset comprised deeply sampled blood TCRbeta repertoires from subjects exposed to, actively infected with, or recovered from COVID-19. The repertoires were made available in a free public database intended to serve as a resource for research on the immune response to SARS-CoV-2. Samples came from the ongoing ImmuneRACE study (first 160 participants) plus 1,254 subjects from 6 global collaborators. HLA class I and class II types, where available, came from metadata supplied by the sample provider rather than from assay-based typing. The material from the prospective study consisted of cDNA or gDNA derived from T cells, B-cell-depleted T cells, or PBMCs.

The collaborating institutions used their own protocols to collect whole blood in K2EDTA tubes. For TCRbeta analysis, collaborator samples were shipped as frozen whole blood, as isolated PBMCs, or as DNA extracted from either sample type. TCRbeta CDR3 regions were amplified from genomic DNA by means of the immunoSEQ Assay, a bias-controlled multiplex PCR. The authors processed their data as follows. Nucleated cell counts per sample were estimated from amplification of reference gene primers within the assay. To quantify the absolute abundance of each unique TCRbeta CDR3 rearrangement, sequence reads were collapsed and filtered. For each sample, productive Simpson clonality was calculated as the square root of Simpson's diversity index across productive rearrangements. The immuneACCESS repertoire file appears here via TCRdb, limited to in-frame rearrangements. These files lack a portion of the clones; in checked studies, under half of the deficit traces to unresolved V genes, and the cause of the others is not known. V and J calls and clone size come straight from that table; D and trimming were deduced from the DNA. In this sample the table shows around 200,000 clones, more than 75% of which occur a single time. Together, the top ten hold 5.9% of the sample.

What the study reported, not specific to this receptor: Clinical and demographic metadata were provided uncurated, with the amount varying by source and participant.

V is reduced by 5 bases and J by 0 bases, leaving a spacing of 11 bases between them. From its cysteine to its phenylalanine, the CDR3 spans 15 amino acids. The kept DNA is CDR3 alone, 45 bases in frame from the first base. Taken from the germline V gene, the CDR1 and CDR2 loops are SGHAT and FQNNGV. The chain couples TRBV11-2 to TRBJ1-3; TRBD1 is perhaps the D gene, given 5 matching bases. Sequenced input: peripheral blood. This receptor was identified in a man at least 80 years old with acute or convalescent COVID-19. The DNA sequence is TGTGCCAGCAGCCAGACAGTATCCTCTGGAAACACCATATATTTT. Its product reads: CASSQTVSSGNTIYF.